Shown below are 13 T cell receptor beta chains from a single sample sequenced in a study of T cell changes during pregnancy in multiple sclerosis. The data were produced by immunoSEQ multiplex PCR, yet TCRdb's version contains in-frame clones alone and is incomplete. The data show about 70,000 clones, with around nine tenths seen just once and roughly 2.1% held by the top ten. The sample was peripheral blood, taken in the second trimester of pregnancy. Every receptor here comes from a female donor in good health, enrolled as a control in a pregnancy study.

The chain links TRBV15 to TRBJ1-5, with 9 positions matching TRBD1. This CDR3 comprises 15 residues. V lost 1 base and J lost 8; bases outside the gene matches: 6. From germline, CDR1 is LNHNV and CDR2 YYDKDF (reference sequence). As DNA, the CDR3 is TGTGCCACCAGCAGAGGCACAGGGGGCTGGAAGCCCCAGCATTTT. Protein product: CATSRGTGGWKPQHF.

The gene calls are TRBV4-1 and TRBJ1-5; D not resolved. Germline lookup yields CDR1 MGHRA and CDR2 YSYEKL. Deletions cut 6 bases from V and 8 bases from J, with 14 bases between. The length of the CDR3 is 13 residues. Here the CDR3 DNA reads TGCGCCAGCAGGCGCACGATCGGGGAGCCCCAGCATTTT. Translating it yields CASRRTIGEPQHF.

For the CDR3, the DNA is TGCGCCAGCAGATCCGGACTAGCGGGGGGGTCTTACAATGAGCAGTTCTTC. Its protein product is CASRSGLAGGSYNEQFF. This chain uses TRBV5-1 with TRBJ2-1; 15 bases line up with TRBD2. Germline trimming cut 5 bases from V and 4 bases from J; bases unmatched to any gene: 7. The germline gives CDR1 SGHRS, CDR2 YFSETQ. This CDR3 has 17 residues.

As DNA, the CDR3 is TGCGCCAGCAGCCTCACAGTGAACACTGAAGCTTTCTTT. It is translated as CASSLTVNTEAFF. This chain connects TRBV5-1 to TRBJ1-1; no clear D. Trimming cost V 4 bases and J 0 bases, with 7 bases left between them. Germline CDR1 reads SGHRS; CDR2 reads YFSETQ. CDR3 length equals 13 residues.

The rearrangement uses TRBV7-9 and TRBJ1-6, with D perhaps matching TRBD1 (5 bases). The V gene lost 5 bases and the J gene lost 6 bases, with 17 bases spanning the gap. CDR3 size: 16 residues. Germline CDR1 is SEHNR and CDR2 is FQNEAQ (reference sequence). The CDR3 DNA reads TGTGCCAGCAGCATCCGGACGGGGGAAGGTAATTCACCCCTCCACTTT. Protein sequence: CASSIRTGEGNSPLHF.

This chain connects TRBV6-5 to TRBJ2-1; D perhaps matches TRBD2 (6 bases). Germline assignment: CDR1 MNHEY and CDR2 SVGAGI. The CDR3 sequence is 13 residues long. Deletions cut 7 bases from V and 6 bases from J, with 13 bases between. CDR3 sequence (DNA): TGTGCCAGCACCATACTCGGGAGCAATGAGCAGTTCTTC. Translating it yields CASTILGSNEQFF.

This clone was found once. The chain carries TRBV18 and TRBJ1-5; D uncertain. This CDR3 is built from 16 residues. The germline V and J ends were trimmed by 1 base and 5 bases, with 15 bases remaining between them. Germline values: CDR1 KGHSH, CDR2 LQKENI. The CDR3 DNA is TGTGCCAGCTCACCACGGGCAGGTGGAAGAGATCAGCCCCAGCATTTT. Protein product: CASSPRAGGRDQPQHF.

The genes are TRBV5-8 and TRBJ2-3, with a tentative D call TRBD2 (6 bases). This CDR3 is built from 12 residues. V dropped 4 bases and J dropped 6 bases, with 9 bases sitting between them. CDR1 and CDR2 (germline): SGHTS, YDEGEE. The CDR3 here is CASSRDSDTQYF. CDR3 sequence (DNA): TGTGCCAGCAGCCGGGACTCGGATACGCAGTATTTT.

V usage is TRBV4-2 and J usage is TRBJ1-4; 7 bases agree with TRBD1. CDR3 length: 15 residues. V lost 0 bases, J lost 8 bases, and 6 bases stayed unmatched. Per germline, CDR1 LGHNA and CDR2 YNFKEQ. CDR3 region: CASSQEQGPQEKLFF. As DNA, the CDR3 is TGTGCCAGCAGCCAAGAACAGGGGCCTCAAGAAAAACTGTTTTTT.

The chain employs TRBV2 and TRBJ1-2, with D unresolved. Germline V gene lookup returns CDR1 SNHLY and CDR2 FYNNEI. With 7 bases removed from V and 6 bases from J, the gap between germline ends came to 18 bases. The length of the CDR3 is 14 residues. CDR3 in DNA: TGTGCCAGCACGTTTCAGCCACAGAATAATGGCTACACCTTC. This translates into CASTFQPQNNGYTF.

For this clone: The junction departs from germline at one end; a sequencing error may be responsible. The chain has TRBV25-1 and TRBJ1-2; possible D gene TRBD1, 5 bases. CDR3 size: 15 residues. Per the germline V gene, CDR1 is MGHDK and CDR2 is SYGVNS. CDR3 residues: CASSEYGQGIDGYTF. DNA for the CDR3: TGTGCCAGCAGCGAATATGGCCAGGGAATAGACGGCTACACCTTC.

The chain is built from TRBV15 and TRBJ1-2; 9 bases align to TRBD1. With 0 bases clipped from V and 1 base from J, the junction kept 3 bases outside the gene matches. The CDR3 runs 16 residues. Germline loops: CDR1 LNHNV, CDR2 YYDKDF (reference sequence). CDR3 bases: TGTGCCACCAGCAGAGAAGGGGACAGGGTTAACTATGGCTACACCTTC. This sequence encodes CATSREGDRVNYGYTF. Full variable domain (rest looked up from reference TRBV15 and TRBJ1-2): DAMVIQNPRYQVTQFGKPVTLSCSQTLNHNVMYWYQQKSSQAPKLLFHYYDKDFNNEADTPDNFQSRRPNTSFCFLDIRSPGLGDTAMYLCATSREGDRVNYGYTFGSGTRLTVV.

V is TRBV4-3 and J is TRBJ1-1; D is undetermined. Trimming shortened V by 0 bases and J by 1 base, and 9 bases separated the two germline ends. Germline CDR1 reads LGHNA; CDR2 reads YSLEER. The CDR3 contains 15 residues. For the CDR3, the DNA is TGCGCCAGCAGCCAAGATGGGCGCAAGAACACTGAAGCTTTCTTT. Translating it yields CASSQDGRKNTEAFF.